This T cell receptor beta chain emerged from a study of regulatory dendritic cells for organ transplantation. Sorted subsets were CFSE-labeled and cultured roughly 5 days with allogeneic dendritic cells. Losses at the gene ends were 5 bases for V and 3 bases for J; bases not matched to a gene: 4. Looked up from germline, CDR1 is SGHTA and CDR2 is FQGNSA. The CDR3 is made up of 14 amino acids. Note on this clone: The antigen remains unidentified.

Produced via immunoSEQ multiplex PCR; TCRdb's table is partial and in-frame only. The table records about 4,200 clones, 45% to 70% of them present only once. Findings and caveats of the study: Mature dendritic cells appeared to drive more memory CD8+ clonal expansion than regulatory ones. Memory CD8+ T cells were the most oligoclonal; naive cells were highly diverse.

The V call is TRBV7-2, the J call TRBJ1-5, with TRBD1 identical over 7 bases. The receptor's source is a human donor in good health. The sequenced sample consisted of memory CD8+ T cells from blood cultured with regulatory dendritic cells. Regarding subset: CD45RO+ memory T cells. CDR3 nucleotides: TGTGCCAGCAGCCTTGGGACAGTCAATCAGCCCCAGCATTTT. Translated, it gives CASSLGTVNQPQHF. The full variable domain, with the rest looked up from reference TRBV7-2 and TRBJ1-5, is GAGVSQSPSNKVTEKGKDVELRCDPISGHTALYWYRQSLGQGLEFLIYFQGNSAPDKSGLPSDRFSAERTGGSVSTLTIQRTQQEDSAVYLCASSLGTVNQPQHFGDGTRLSIL.